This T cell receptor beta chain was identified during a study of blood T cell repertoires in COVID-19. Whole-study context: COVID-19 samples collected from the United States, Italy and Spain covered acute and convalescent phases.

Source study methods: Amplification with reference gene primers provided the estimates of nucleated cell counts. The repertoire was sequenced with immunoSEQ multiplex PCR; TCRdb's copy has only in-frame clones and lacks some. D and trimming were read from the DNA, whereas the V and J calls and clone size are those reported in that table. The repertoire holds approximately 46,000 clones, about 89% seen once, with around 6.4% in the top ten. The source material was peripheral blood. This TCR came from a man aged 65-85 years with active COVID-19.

The CDR3 loop reads CASREGPTNEKLFF. The CDR3 DNA sequence: TGCGCCAGCAGGGAGGGGCCAACTAATGAAAAACTGTTTTTT. This chain uses TRBV10-2 with TRBJ1-4, with D tentatively TRBD1 (5 bases). This CDR3 is built from 14 residues. The V gene lost 6 bases and the J gene lost 0 bases, with 8 bases spanning the gap. Germline CDR1 and CDR2: WSHSY and SAAADI.